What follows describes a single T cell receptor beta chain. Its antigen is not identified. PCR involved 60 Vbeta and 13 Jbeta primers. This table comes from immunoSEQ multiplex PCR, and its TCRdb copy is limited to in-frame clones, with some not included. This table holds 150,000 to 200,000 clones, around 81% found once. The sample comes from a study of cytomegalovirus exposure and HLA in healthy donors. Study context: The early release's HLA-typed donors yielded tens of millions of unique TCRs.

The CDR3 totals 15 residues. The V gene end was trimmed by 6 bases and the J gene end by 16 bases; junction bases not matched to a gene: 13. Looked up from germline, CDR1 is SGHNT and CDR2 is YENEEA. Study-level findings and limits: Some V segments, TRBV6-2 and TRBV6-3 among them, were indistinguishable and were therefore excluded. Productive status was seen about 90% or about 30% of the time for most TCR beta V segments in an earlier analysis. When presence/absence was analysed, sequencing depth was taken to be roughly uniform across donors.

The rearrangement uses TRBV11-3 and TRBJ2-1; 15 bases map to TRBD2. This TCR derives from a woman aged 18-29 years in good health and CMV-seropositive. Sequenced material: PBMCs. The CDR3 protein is CASRRTSGGAVAPFF. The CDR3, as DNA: TGTGCCAGCAGGCGGACTAGCGGGGGGGCCGTGGCCCCATTCTTC.